This T cell receptor (beta chain) was retrieved from a study of tumor-infiltrating lymphocytes in primary liver carcinoma (dated by TCRdb to about 2017). Looking at the study overall: Surgical resection was performed in China between late 2015 and March 2016 on several patients with histopathologically diagnosed primary liver carcinoma. A total of about 35 specimens from 5 patients, comprising some 25 tumor regions, 5 adjacent noncancerous liver tissues and 5 peripheral blood samples, were covered by TCRbeta repertoire sequencing. Hepatocellular carcinoma (four) or combined HCC and intrahepatic cholangiocarcinoma (one) was present in the five patients, who were three men and two women aged 30 to 69 years. Across five regions of each liver tumor, along with adjacent normal tissue and blood, the study brought together TCRbeta repertoire sequencing, expression microarrays and whole-exome sequencing. Each sample produced roughly 3.5 to 7.13 million productive TCRbeta reads, and read depth showed no significant difference between tissue types. The tumors of the five patients were staged as T1-T3 N0M0, with maximum diameters ranging from roughly 4.2 to 11 cm. Technical replicate repertoires showed high reproducibility, with mean shared-clone rates roughly 0.87 and correlation coefficients above 0.95. What the authors observed across the whole study: A significantly larger repertoire fraction was made up by the top 250 clones in tumors than in blood (p = 0.039). Only the TCR beta chain was sequenced, so true repertoire diversity is likely underestimated because unpaired alpha chains were not captured. Repertoire overlap was higher between tumor regions (mean around 35%) than tumor-adjacent (around 17%) or tumor-blood (14%) pairs, consistent with antigen-driven expansion. Only 4 or 5 patients were included in the study, and the authors note that the findings should be validated in a larger study. Bulk unsorted samples precluded comparing CD4+ and CD8+ T cell repertoires.

V and J lose 8 bases and 1 base, and a span of 14 bases separates them. The CDR3 spans 13 residues, from the cysteine through the phenylalanine. Of the read, only the CDR3 DNA is kept; its 39 bases are in frame from base 1. From a lookup of the germline V gene, CDR1 and CDR2 are SQVTM and ANQGSEA. A constant-region primer and ProtoScript II reverse transcriptase were used to reverse-transcribe TCRbeta-specific cDNA from around 530 ng total RNA. Three nested multiplex PCR rounds, following a slightly modified ARM-PCR procedure, were used to build the TCRbeta libraries. Each of the first two PCR rounds ran for around 11 cycles and used multiplex TRBV1-TRBV30 forward primers together with a Cbeta reverse primer. Sample barcodes and Illumina adapters were added in a final 25-cycle PCR with Deep VentR polymerase. Before sequencing, amplicons of 200-500 bp were purified from gel using a QIAquick gel extraction kit. An Illumina HiSeq 2500 was used to sequence the TCRbeta amplicons with 250-bp paired-end reads. On the authors' methods: Trimmomatic v0.33 was used to quality-trim the reads, and FLASH v1.2.11 was used to merge paired reads so that full CDR3 sequences could be recovered. V, D and J germline segments were assigned to the rearranged TCRbeta sequences by MiGEC v1.2.1b. Clonotype statistics, along with Shannon-Wiener diversity indices, were calculated using VDJtools v1.0.0. To cut down on sampling bias, every analysis after diversity analysis relied on just the 250 most abundant clonotypes from each sample. TCRdb reprocessed the public reads (quality trimming at Q25 with fastp, clone calling with MiXCR) and kept in-frame beta chains. Duplicate CDR3 protein sequences are folded into a single record with the most common DNA and genes. The V and J calls come from TCRdb's annotation, not from the publication. This sample gives about 320,000 distinct CDR3 sequences in total; more than 55% of them show up just once. The top ten constitute about a sixth of the sample.

As to this clonotype: Its specific antigen is unknown. A much larger clone lies one base from this, so it may be a read error.

Blood RNA was extracted from unsorted whole blood using TRIzol reagent, and germline DNA was obtained with the DNeasy Blood & Tissue kit. Chronic HBV infection was present in the patients, and the patients were treatment-naive at sampling. Before surgery, approximately 3.8 milliliters of peripheral blood were collected into K2EDTA tubes. The chain is encoded by TRBV29-1 joined to TRBJ2-5, with TRBD1 as a weak D call on 5 bases. The sample taken for sequencing was peripheral blood. The source of this sequence is a woman aged 25 to 39 with primary liver carcinoma and hepatitis B virus infection. The CDR3 here reads CSIFGAAQETQYF. The sequenced DNA is TGCAGCATTTTTGGGGCAGCCCAAGAGACCCAGTACTTC.